This T cell receptor (beta chain) was found in a study of shared clonotypes between healthy human individuals. Assay execution took place at the deep level. In replicate PCRs of sorted subsets, roughly 200 ng DNA, about 30,000 T cell genomes, was used. Profiling relied on immunoSEQ multiplex PCR, and the TCRdb table lists in-frame clones only, not all of them. The repertoire includes 1,500,000 or so clones, around 95% of them detected once, and about 1% sits in the top ten. Turning to this clone: Its antigen remains unknown.

Study results and limitations: Clonotype sharing across donors was expected to vary with sequencing depth. Clonotypes shared by all four sorted-subset donors had higher generation probabilities than non-shared clonotypes.

V lost 5 bases to trimming and J lost 2 bases; unmatched junction nucleotides: 3. The CDR3 sequence is 13 residues long. The germline CDR1 and CDR2 sequences are GTSNPN and SVGIG (reference sequence). Sequenced material: naive CD4+ T cells sorted from blood. Subset reported: CD45RA+ positively selected. V gene TRBV30 combines with J gene TRBJ2-4; 7 nucleotides line up with TRBD1. The sequence was obtained from a man younger than 45 in good health. CDR3 nucleotide sequence: TGTGCCTGGGCAGGGGGATCCAAAAACATTCAGTACTTC. This encodes CAWAGGSKNIQYF. Drawing the rest from reference TRBV30 and TRBJ2-4, the complete variable domain is SQTIHQWPATLVQPVGSPLSLECTVEGTSNPNLYWYRQAAGRGLQLLFYSVGIGQISSEVPQNLSASRPQDRQFILSSKKLLLSDSGFYLCAWAGGSKNIQYFGAGTRLSVL.